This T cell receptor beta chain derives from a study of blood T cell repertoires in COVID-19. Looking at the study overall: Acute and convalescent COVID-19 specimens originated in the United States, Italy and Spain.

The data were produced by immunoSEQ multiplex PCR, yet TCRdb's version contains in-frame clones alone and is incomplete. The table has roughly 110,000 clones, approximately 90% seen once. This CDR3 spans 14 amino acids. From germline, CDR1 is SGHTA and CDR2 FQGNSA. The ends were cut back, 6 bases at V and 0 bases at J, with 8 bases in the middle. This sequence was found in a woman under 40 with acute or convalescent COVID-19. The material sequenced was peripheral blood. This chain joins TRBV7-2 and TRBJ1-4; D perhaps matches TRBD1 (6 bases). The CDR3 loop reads CASSPGATNEKLFF. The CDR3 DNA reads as TGTGCCAGCAGTCCAGGGGCAACTAATGAAAAACTGTTTTTT.